Following are 23 T cell receptor beta chains from one sample sequenced in a study of cytomegalovirus exposure and HLA in healthy donors. Using immunoSEQ multiplex PCR, the repertoire was profiled, and TCRdb retains in-frame clones only, with some absent. The repertoire holds about 140,000 clones, approximately 84% seen once, with 25% to 30% in the top ten. The material sequenced was PBMCs. The receptors derive from a man under 40 in good health and CMV-seropositive.

The V and J genes are TRBV9 and TRBJ2-7, with D perhaps TRBD1 (6 bases). From germline, CDR1 is SGDLS and CDR2 YYNGEE. This CDR3 comprises 15 residues. Trimming pared 6 bases from V and 3 bases from J, leaving 19 bases between. The DNA for the CDR3 is TGTGCCAGCAACCCTTCCGGGACATCACTCTACGAGCAGTACTTC. Protein product: CASNPSGTSLYEQYF. The entire variable domain, with the rest obtained from reference TRBV9 and TRBJ2-7, is as follows: DSGVTQTPKHLITATGQRVTLRCSPRSGDLSVYWYQQSLDQGLQFLIQYYNGEERAKGNILERFSAQQFPDLHSELNLSSLELGDSALYFCASNPSGTSLYEQYFGPGTRLTVT.

This clone was picked up one time. The chain has TRBV11-1 and TRBJ2-7; 9 bases agree with TRBD1. V was pared by 5 bases and J by 2 bases, with 4 bases of the junction left unmatched. CDR1 is SGHAT, CDR2 FQDESV, per germline (reference sequence). The CDR3 is 14 amino acids. CDR3 nucleotides: TGTGCCAGCAGCGTGGGACAGGGTGCCTACGAGCAGTACTTC. It codes for CASSVGQGAYEQYF. Full variable domain (rest looked up from reference TRBV11-1 and TRBJ2-7): EAEVAQSPRYKITEKSQAVAFWCDPISGHATLYWYRQILGQGPELLVQFQDESVVDDSQLPKDRFSAERLKGVDSTLKIQPAELGDSAMYLCASSVGQGAYEQYFGPGTRLTVT.

This clone was recorded once. The chain has TRBV27 and TRBJ2-1; TRBD2 agrees at 9 bases. The CDR3 extends over 15 amino acids. The J segment lost 6 bases and the V segment lost 2 bases, leaving 5 bases of the junction unmatched. Germline-derived CDR1 and CDR2 are MNHEY and SMNVEV (reference sequence). The CDR3 sequence: CASSLTSGGPNEQFF. CDR3 nucleotide sequence: TGTGCCAGCAGTTTAACCAGCGGGGGGCCCAATGAGCAGTTCTTC.

This sequence joins TRBV6-5 and TRBJ1-2; D uncertain. The CDR3 has 12 residues. Looked up from germline, CDR1 is MNHEY and CDR2 is SVGAGI. Trimming stripped 0 bases from V and 8 bases from J, with 7 bases between. Here the CDR3 DNA reads TGTGCCAGCAGTTACTCGAGGGAAGGCTACACCTTC. Translated: CASSYSREGYTF.

The rearrangement joins TRBV10-1 to TRBJ1-1; TRBD1 matches at 9 bases. Germline V gene lookup returns CDR1 WNHNN and CDR2 SYGVQD (reference sequence). CDR3 length: 14 residues. With V trimmed by 7 bases and J by 4 bases, 7 bases remained unmatched. CDR3 in amino acids: CASKLDRGSTEAFF. In nucleotides, the CDR3 is TGCGCCAGCAAGCTCGACAGGGGGTCCACTGAAGCTTTCTTT.

This chain links TRBV7-9 with TRBJ1-4; D is possibly TRBD1 (6 bases). Deletions cut 3 bases from V and 8 bases from J, with 13 bases between. Germline V gene data show CDR1 as SEHNR and CDR2 as FQNEAQ (reference sequence). CDR3 length equals 14 residues. The CDR3 region has the DNA TGTGCCAGCAGCTTCGGGGGGCGCCGGGAAAAACTGTTTTTT. It is translated as CASSFGGRREKLFF.

The chain is built from TRBV27 and TRBJ2-1; 8 bases agree with TRBD1. Germline V gene data show CDR1 as MNHEY and CDR2 as SMNVEV (reference sequence). The CDR3 contains 15 residues. With 5 bases clipped from V and 5 bases from J, the junction kept 8 bases outside the gene matches. The CDR3 protein is CASSPQDRGNNEQFF. CDR3 sequence (DNA): TGTGCCAGCAGTCCCCAAGACAGGGGAAACAATGAGCAGTTCTTC.

This clone is a singleton in its sample. The rearrangement joins TRBV10-2 to TRBJ2-2, with D perhaps matching TRBD1 (5 bases). Germline V gene data show CDR1 as WSHSY and CDR2 as SAAADI. This CDR3 has 16 amino acids. The V and J ends lost 6 bases and 0 bases respectively, with 14 bases between them. The CDR3 loop is CASRGLHDPNTGELFF. The CDR3 nucleotides are TGCGCCAGCAGGGGGCTACATGACCCGAACACCGGGGAGCTGTTTTTT.

The chain uses TRBV27 and TRBJ1-2, with 8 positions matching TRBD1. Trimming cost V 2 bases and J 4 bases; bases outside gene matches: 6. The CDR3 loop spans 15 amino acids. Germline CDR1 MNHEY, CDR2 SMNVEV (reference sequence). CDR3 loop: CASSLVDRGSYGYTF. In DNA form, the CDR3 reads TGTGCCAGCAGTTTAGTCGACAGGGGAAGCTATGGCTACACCTTC.

This chain joins TRBV27 and TRBJ2-6, with D possibly TRBD1 on 6 matching bases. Trimming removed 5 bases at V and 2 bases at J, with 10 bases between. The germline gives CDR1 MNHEY, CDR2 SMNVEV (reference sequence). The CDR3 covers 15 residues. This CDR3 is CASSPGTTGANVLTF. The CDR3 nucleotides read TGTGCCAGCAGTCCTGGGACAACTGGGGCCAACGTCCTGACTTTC.

This chain joins TRBV6-5 and TRBJ2-1; TRBD2 matches 8 bases. Trimming cost V 4 bases and J 0 bases; bases outside gene matches: 5. Germline V gene sequence: CDR1 MNHEY, CDR2 SVGAGI. The CDR3 consists of 16 residues. CDR3 sequence: CASSSLAGGSYNEQFF. The CDR3, as DNA: TGTGCCAGCAGTTCGCTAGCGGGTGGCTCCTACAATGAGCAGTTCTTC.

Only a few counts were recorded for this clone. The V and J genes are TRBV2 and TRBJ2-1; 10 positions match TRBD1. The CDR3 extends over 14 amino acids. V lost 7 bases to trimming and J lost 4 bases; unmatched junction nucleotides: 4. Looked up from germline, CDR1 is SNHLY and CDR2 is FYNNEI. CDR3 coding DNA: TGTGCCAGCAAGGGACAGGGGTTTTACAATGAGCAGTTCTTC. It codes for CASKGQGFYNEQFF.

Here the CDR3 reads CASSSYQETQYF. The CDR3 DNA reads as TGTGCCAGCTCATCGTACCAAGAGACCCAGTACTTC. This chain connects TRBV18 to TRBJ2-5; D is undetermined. The CDR3 has 12 residues. Germline CDR1 KGHSH, CDR2 LQKENI. V lost 5 bases, J lost 0 bases, and 4 bases lay in between.

The rearrangement uses TRBV11-2 and TRBJ2-1, with a possible D match to TRBD2 (6 bases). V was cut by 5 bases and J by 8 bases, with 16 bases left in between. Germline loops: CDR1 SGHAT, CDR2 FQNNGV. CDR3 length equals 14 residues. CDR3 nucleotide sequence: TGTGCCAGCAGCCCCCAACGCTCGGGAGATGAGCAGTTCTTC. This translates into CASSPQRSGDEQFF. The whole variable domain, remainder taken from reference TRBV11-2 and TRBJ2-1, is EAGVAQSPRYKIIEKRQSVAFWCNPISGHATLYWYQQILGQGPKLLIQFQNNGVVDDSQLPKDRFSAERLKGVDSTLKIQPAKLEDSAVYLCASSPQRSGDEQFFGPGTRLTVL.

CDR3 protein: CASSDTGTGYSGANVLTF. The CDR3 DNA reads as TGTGCCAGCAGCGATACCGGGACAGGATACTCTGGGGCCAACGTCCTGACTTTC. The chain couples TRBV7-9 to TRBJ2-6; 8 bases align to TRBD1. The V segment lost 5 bases and the J segment 0 bases; nucleotides outside the gene matches: 9. This CDR3 contains 18 residues. The germline V gene has CDR1 SEHNR and CDR2 FQNEAQ (reference sequence).

The chain links TRBV19 to TRBJ1-1; D is ambiguous. Per germline, CDR1 LNHDA and CDR2 SQIVND (reference sequence). V was trimmed by 4 bases and J by 5 bases, leaving 14 bases between them. The CDR3 loop spans 14 amino acids. CDR3 protein: CASSRQPLETEAFF. The CDR3 coding sequence is TGTGCCAGTAGTAGACAACCTCTGGAAACTGAAGCTTTCTTT.

The gene calls are TRBV6-1 and TRBJ2-2, with D possibly matching TRBD1 (6 bases). Trimming left V 3 bases short and J 7 bases short, with 15 bases between. The germline CDR1 and CDR2 sequences are MNHNS and SASEGT. The CDR3 sequence is 15 residues long. This CDR3 is CASSEQGRGGGELFF. In DNA form, the CDR3 reads TGTGCCAGCAGTGAGCAGGGGCGAGGTGGCGGGGAGCTGTTTTTT.

The chain employs TRBV7-3 and TRBJ2-7; the match to TRBD1 covers 8 bases. The CDR3 runs 14 residues. Germline V gene data show CDR1 as SGHTA and CDR2 as FQGTGA. V dropped 5 bases and J dropped 2; count of bases not matched to a gene: 5. The CDR3 sequence is CASSVGQGAYEQYF. The CDR3 DNA sequence: TGTGCCAGCAGCGTAGGACAGGGCGCCTACGAGCAGTACTTC. Full variable domain (outside the CDR3, taken from reference TRBV7-3 and TRBJ2-7): GAGVSQTPSNKVTEKGKYVELRCDPISGHTALYWYRQSLGQGPEFLIYFQGTGAADDSGLPNDRFFAVRPEGSVSTLKIQRTERGDSAVYLCASSVGQGAYEQYFGPGTRLTVT.

The J gene is TRBJ1-6, the V gene TRBV7-9; 7 bases map to TRBD1. CDR1 is SEHNR and CDR2 is FQNEAQ in the germline V gene (reference sequence). The V gene end was trimmed by 5 bases and the J gene end by 6 bases; junction bases not matched to a gene: 7. The CDR3 consists of 15 residues. The CDR3 sequence is CASSRPRDSNSPLHF. The CDR3 bases are TGTGCCAGCAGCCGTCCCCGGGACAGTAATTCACCCCTCCACTTT.

The V gene is TRBV5-4, the J gene TRBJ2-7; 8 bases map to TRBD2. V lost 0 bases and J lost 2; bases outside the gene matches: 7. CDR1 is SGHNT and CDR2 is YYREEE in the germline V gene (reference sequence). This CDR3 contains 16 residues. The CDR3 nucleotides read TGTGCCAGCAGCTTGGCGCAGCGGGGGATCACCTACGAGCAGTACTTC. Amino acid sequence: CASSLAQRGITYEQYF.

The chain has TRBV9 and TRBJ2-1; maybe TRBD2 (6 bases). This CDR3 contains 16 residues. Trimming cost V 3 bases and J 8 bases, with 21 bases left between them. Germline V gives CDR1 SGDLS, CDR2 YYNGEE. The CDR3 sequence: CASSARSGDRVDEQFF. The CDR3 nucleotides are TGTGCCAGCAGCGCCCGTTCGGGAGATAGGGTTGATGAGCAGTTCTTC.

The rearrangement uses TRBV5-4 and TRBJ2-5, with 7 bases that match TRBD2. V lost 4 bases and J lost 4; bases outside the gene matches: 7. CDR3 length: 14 amino acids. Germline assignment: CDR1 SGHNT and CDR2 YYREEE (reference sequence). The CDR3 nucleotides read TGTGCCAGCAGCAGGGGCGGGAGTTCAGAGACCCAGTACTTC. Its translation: CASSRGGSSETQYF.

The table lists this clone with a count of one. The rearrangement joins TRBV5-4 to TRBJ2-1; D gene ambiguous. The length of the CDR3 is 13 residues. With 0 bases removed from V and 4 bases from J, the gap between germline ends came to 5 bases. Germline CDR1 and CDR2: SGHNT and YYREEE (reference sequence). CDR3 coding DNA: TGTGCCAGCAGCTTGGTGTCGTACAATGAGCAGTTCTTC. Its translation is CASSLVSYNEQFF.